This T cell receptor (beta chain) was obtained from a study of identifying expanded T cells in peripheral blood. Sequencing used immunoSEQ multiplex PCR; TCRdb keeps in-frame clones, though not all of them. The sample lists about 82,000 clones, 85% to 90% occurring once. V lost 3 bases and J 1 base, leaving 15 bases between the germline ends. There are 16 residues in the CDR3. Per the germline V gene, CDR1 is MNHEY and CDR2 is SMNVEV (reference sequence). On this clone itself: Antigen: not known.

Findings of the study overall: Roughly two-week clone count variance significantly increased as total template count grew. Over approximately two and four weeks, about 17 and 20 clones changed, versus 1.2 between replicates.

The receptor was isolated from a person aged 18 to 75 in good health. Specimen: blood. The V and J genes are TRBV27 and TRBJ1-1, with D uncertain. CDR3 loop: CASSFRGMGSNTEAFF. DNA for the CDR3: TGTGCCAGCAGTTTCCGGGGTATGGGGTCGAACACTGAAGCTTTCTTT.